What follows describes a single T cell receptor (beta chain). Its antigen is unknown. The CDR3 length is 17 residues. Looked up from germline, CDR1 is SGDLS and CDR2 is YYNGEE. The trim removed 0 bases at V and 0 bases at J, leaving 5 bases unmatched. The assay was carried out at the deep level. In the original workflow: ImmunoSEQ gave junction-only sequences without quality scores, so filtering differed. Sequenced by immunoSEQ multiplex PCR; TCRdb stores in-frame clones only, minus some. The V and J calls and clone size come from that table; D and trimming were worked out from the DNA. The sample includes under 1,100,000 clones, under 80% of them seen just once. The data were taken from a study of shared clonotypes between healthy human individuals. The study separated CD4+ cells into CD45RA+ naive and CD45RA-negative memory subsets. Study-wide results and caveats: Sampling involved blood alone; tissue repertoires likely differ.

The J gene is TRBJ1-1, the V gene TRBV9; 10 bases map to TRBD1. The sequence derives from a man in his late teens or twenties in good health. Sequencing was done on a sample of memory CD4+ T cells sorted from blood. Noted subset: CD45RA-negative fraction. DNA of the CDR3: TGTGCCAGCAGCGTAGACGGGACAGGGGCAATGAACACTGAAGCTTTCTTT. Translation: CASSVDGTGAMNTEAFF.